Here is one TCR beta chain with its context. This entry comes from a study of blood T cell repertoires in COVID-19. As originally analysed: Reference gene primers were amplified, and this amplification served to estimate nucleated cell counts. Sequencing used immunoSEQ multiplex PCR; TCRdb keeps in-frame clones, though not all of them. V and J calls and clone size are copied from that table; D and trimming were computed from the DNA. This table has over 200,000 clones, around four fifths appearing once. This CDR3 spans 14 amino acids. The V and J ends lost 5 bases and 1 base respectively, with 8 bases between them. Germline CDR1 is LNHDA and CDR2 is SQIVND (reference sequence).

The receptor was derived from a man older than 75 with acute or convalescent COVID-19. Sequencing was carried out using peripheral blood. V is TRBV19 and J is TRBJ2-2, with D hard to call. CDR3 region: CASSPVLNTGELFF. CDR3 in DNA: TGTGCCAGTAGTCCTGTATTGAACACCGGGGAGCTGTTTTTT.